The T cell receptor beta chain described here comes from a study of vaccination effects on CD4 cells after COVID-19 (dated by TCRdb to the early 2020s). General notes on the study: In the ViraFEST assay, PBMC were stimulated with viral peptide pools, and antigen-specific CD4+ T cell clonotypes were then identified by expansion using TCR sequencing. Altogether, over 9 COVID-19 convalescent patients and several SARS-CoV-2-naive healthy vaccine recipients made up the full study. Cultures from other donors in the study were sequenced using the Oncomine TCR Beta short-read assay on an Illumina iSeq 100. Participants received two doses of either the BNT162b2 or the mRNA-1273 mRNA SARS-CoV-2 vaccine. Some 1.9 million PBMC per well were cultured with 10 ug/ml peptides in IMDM containing around 4.6% human AB serum, approximately 10 IU/ml IL-2 and gentamicin. SARS-CoV-2 spike-specific CD4+ TCR repertoires from before and after mRNA vaccination were compared in COVID-19 convalescent patients and in infection-naive vaccine recipients. Pre-vaccine samples were collected from two convalescent patients 16 days and one week before the first dose, corresponding to 142 and 148 days after COVID-19 diagnosis. Overall study results and their limits: Both infection-induced and vaccine-induced clones contracted markedly at late post-vaccination timepoints, which is consistent with waning T cell responses. Among convalescent patients, the spike-reactive repertoire after vaccination was made up mainly of new vaccine-induced clones that were largely distinct from the clones induced by infection. The study was limited by a small number of convalescent patients, and early post-infection timepoints were lacking.

According to the germline V gene, CDR1 reads SNHLY and CDR2 reads FYNNEI. V loses 6 bases of germline sequence and J loses 2 bases, and the interval between the two ends is 21 bases. Including the terminal cysteine and phenylalanine, the CDR3 comprises 17 residues. This entry keeps only the CDR3 DNA: 51 bases, framed from base 1. About this clone itself: Its antigen target is currently unknown. Base qualities were left out, and no much larger clone turns up one base away.

The library relied on the immunoSEQ multiplex PCR assay. DNA from the CD4+ T cells that had been cultured and isolated underwent TCR beta CDR3 sequencing. As for the original processing: The analysis removed non-productive TCR sequences, trimmed reads to the CDR3 region, and retained only CDR3s that were 7 or more amino acids long. Antigen-specific clonotypes were identified with the MANAFEST web app by comparing expansion in peptide wells against reference cultures. To count as positive, a clone had to show expansion at FDR<0.05 compared with the reference and with all other wells, an odds ratio above 5, and a frequency above 0.1% in two replicate wells. Clonotypes significantly expanded in SARS-CoV-2 spike wells and in at least one common cold coronavirus spike condition were defined as cross-reactive. CDR3 similarity was assessed by Levenshtein distance using the stringdist R package, and unrooted trees were constructed with ape in R 3.6.1. TCRdb took this table from immuneACCESS and kept in-frame rearrangements with V and J called. Such tables lack part of the clones; where checked against another copy, unresolved V genes explain under half of the gap, and the rest is unexplained. V and J calls and clone size are as listed in that table; D and trimming were resolved from the DNA. In all, the sample holds more than 45,000 clones, and about 70% of those were seen once. Jointly, the top ten make up 12% of the sample.

After 10 days of culture, CD4+ T cells were isolated with the EasySep CD4+ T cell isolation kit. PCR-confirmed SARS-CoV-2 infection had occurred in convalescent patients between March and December 2020, before the Alpha, Beta and Delta variants emerged in the United States. On days 3 and 7, half of the culture medium was replaced with fresh IL-2-containing medium. Unless otherwise noted, each peptide stimulation condition was cultured in triplicate wells. PBMC were separated from whole blood using Ficoll-Paque Plus gradient centrifugation and were then either cryopreserved at -140C or used fresh. Genomic DNA was extracted from cultured CD4+ T cells with the QIAamp micro DNA kit.

This clonotype was obtained from a human donor who had a prior SARS-CoV-2 infection. The chain employs TRBV2 and TRBJ2-3; the D segment could be TRBD1, given 6 matching bases. Sequences were derived from CD4+ T cells from PBMCs cultured without peptide, sampled before COVID-19 vaccination. In nucleotides, the sequence is TGTGCCAGCAGCCATGGGCCGACGGGACATTCCACAGATACGCAGTATTTT. Translation gives CASSHGPTGHSTDTQYF.